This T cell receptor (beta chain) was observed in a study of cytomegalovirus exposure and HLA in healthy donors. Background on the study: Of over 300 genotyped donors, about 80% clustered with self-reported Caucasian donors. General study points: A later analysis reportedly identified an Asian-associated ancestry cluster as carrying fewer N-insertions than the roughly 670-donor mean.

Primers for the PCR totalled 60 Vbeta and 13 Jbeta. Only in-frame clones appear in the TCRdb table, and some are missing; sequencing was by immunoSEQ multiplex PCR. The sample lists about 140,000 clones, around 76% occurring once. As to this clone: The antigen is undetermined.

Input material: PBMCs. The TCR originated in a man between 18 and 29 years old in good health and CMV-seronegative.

The CDR3 DNA is TGTGCCAGCAGCTTATGGCTAGCGGGGGGTCGGGAGCAGTTCTTC. As protein: CASSLWLAGGREQFF. The rearrangement links TRBV5-8 to TRBJ2-1; 11 nucleotides align to TRBD2. This CDR3 contains 15 residues. V was clipped by 2 bases and J by 10 bases; unmatched bases: 8. CDR1 and CDR2 (germline): SGHTS, YDEGEE.